The sequence of this T cell receptor beta chain was determined in a study of shared clonotypes between healthy human individuals. For the study at large: Per-donor plates numbered three CD4 naive, three CD4 memory, two CD8 naive and one CD8 memory. General study points: Compared with memory subsets, naive subsets generally had larger estimated richness. Clonotypes not shared had lower generation probabilities than those common to all four donors.

Points on this clone: Its antigen is unidentified.

Repertoires were generated with immunoSEQ multiplex PCR, while TCRdb's copy carries only in-frame clones and drops some. The sample lists fewer than 1.6 million clones; about 98.5% were seen once. Input material: naive CD4+ T cells sorted from blood. Subset indicated: CD45RA+ positively selected. The origin of this receptor is a man aged 30 to 45 in good health.

The CDR3 is CASSWVSGTGDEQYF. The CDR3 DNA follows: TGCGCCAGCAGCTGGGTATCCGGGACAGGAGACGAGCAGTACTTC. The rearrangement links TRBV5-1 to TRBJ2-7, with TRBD1 matching over 8 bases. Unmatched junction bases numbered 10, after V lost 3 bases and J lost 5 bases. The CDR3 is 15 residues long. Germline V lookup: CDR1 SGHRS, CDR2 YFSETQ.